This paragraph covers one T cell receptor (beta chain) sequence. The antigen is not known. Some clones are missing from TCRdb's copy, which holds only in-frame ones; the method was immunoSEQ multiplex PCR. Of tens of thousands of clones listed, roughly nine tenths are singletons. The data were taken from a study of graft-versus-host responses after intestinal transplantation. The overall study: Following induction with anti-thymocyte globulin, all recipients were given tacrolimus and steroids for approximately 3 years. Regarding the study as a whole: There was an association between peak levels of circulating GvH clones and early post-transplant HvG declines. Allografts of one patient group, those with graft-donor T cell macrochimerism, had high graft-versus-host to host-versus-graft clonal ratios. Recipient marrow showed GvH clones, some seen first in ileum or blood.

CDR1 SGHDN and CDR2 FVKESK come from the germline V gene. The CDR3 covers 15 residues. J gave up 5 bases and V 4 bases, and 10 bases lay outside the gene matches. V and J are TRBV14 and TRBJ2-5; 7 positions agree with TRBD1. The input for sequencing was unstimulated CD4+ T cells sorted from spleen or lymph node cells, taken before intestinal transplant. This receptor was obtained from a human donor who received an intestinal transplant. CDR3 residues: CASSPRTGSAETQYF. In DNA, the CDR3 is TGTGCCAGCAGCCCCCGGACAGGCTCGGCCGAGACCCAGTACTTC.